This note documents a single T cell receptor beta chain sequence. This table comes from immunoSEQ multiplex PCR, and its TCRdb copy is limited to in-frame clones, with some not included. The profile covers about 350,000 clones, with 80% to 90% appearing a single time and 3% to 4% taken by the ten largest. Documented treatment: around 19 received Ad26.COV2.S at low or high dose, single or two shots; several received placebo; per-sample allocation not given. Collection of the samples took place on day 63 after the first injection of vaccine or placebo. The data were obtained in a study of Ad26.COV2.S vaccination and SARS-CoV-2 variants. Study details: The authors gave Ad26.COV2.S intramuscularly, either once or twice 56 days apart.

The germline CDR1 and CDR2 sequences are LGHNA and YSLEER. The V gene lost 0 bases and the J gene lost 6 bases, with 6 bases spanning the gap. This CDR3 comprises 12 residues. The sample here was peripheral blood, taken in a trial of Ad26.COV2.S vaccine versus placebo. This TCR derives from a person aged 18-65 years who received the Ad26.COV2.S COVID-19 vaccine or a placebo. The chain couples TRBV4-3 to TRBJ2-7, with D unclear. CDR3 residues: CASSQDDGEQYF. In nucleotides, the CDR3 is TGCGCCAGCAGCCAAGATGACGGCGAGCAGTACTTC.